One sample yielded the 29 T cell receptor beta chains listed below, sequenced in a study of T cell repertoires in ileal Crohn's disease. Generated by immunoSEQ multiplex PCR, the TCRdb table keeps only in-frame clones and is missing some. The data contain approximately 13,000 clones, 84% of them seen just once; the ten biggest clones take up about 6%. The sample consisted of ileal tissue. These receptors came from an adult with Crohn's disease.

The chain links TRBV9 to TRBJ1-6, with 8 bases fitting TRBD1. Germline CDR1 and CDR2: SGDLS and YYNGEE. The CDR3 contains 13 residues. With 3 bases clipped from V and 9 bases from J, the junction kept 2 bases outside the gene matches. CDR3 protein: CASSAGGFSPLHF. In nucleotides, the CDR3 is TGTGCCAGCAGCGCAGGGGGCTTTTCACCCCTCCACTTT.

The genes are TRBV2 and TRBJ2-3; TRBD2 matches at 8 bases. CDR3 size: 15 residues. After removal of 7 bases from V and 3 bases from J, the junction contained 9 bases not matched to a gene. CDR1 and CDR2 (germline): SNHLY, FYNNEI. The CDR3 spells CASNTGRGRTDTQYF. The CDR3 nucleotides are TGTGCCAGCAATACGGGGCGCGGGAGGACAGATACGCAGTATTTT.

This clone was recorded a few times. The chain employs TRBV9 and TRBJ2-7; 9 bases fit TRBD2. The CDR3 is 14 amino acids. Trimming at V came to 3 bases and at J to 2 bases, leaving 3 bases not matched to a gene. Germline V lookup: CDR1 SGDLS, CDR2 YYNGEE. The CDR3 DNA reads as TGTGCCAGCAGCGGGCCTAGCGGGACCTACGAGCAGTACTTC. This translates into CASSGPSGTYEQYF. Based on the CDR3 plus reference TRBV9 and TRBJ2-7, the full variable domain is DSGVTQTPKHLITATGQRVTLRCSPRSGDLSVYWYQQSLDQGLQFLIQYYNGEERAKGNILERFSAQQFPDLHSELNLSSLELGDSALYFCASSGPSGTYEQYFGPGTRLTVT.

This chain's CDR3 is CASRDRGRSNGLIESPLHF. The DNA for the CDR3 is TGTGCCAGCCGGGACAGGGGGCGAAGTAATGGTTTAATTGAGTCACCCCTCCACTTT. The chain links TRBV27 to TRBJ1-6; 12 bases line up with TRBD1. Germline V lookup: CDR1 MNHEY, CDR2 SMNVEV (reference sequence). CDR3 length: 19 residues. After removal of 8 bases from V and 10 bases from J, the junction contained 21 bases not matched to a gene.

The chain combines TRBV20-1 with TRBJ1-4, with no clear D. This CDR3 has 11 amino acids. Trimming pared 0 bases from V and 9 bases from J, leaving 5 bases between. The germline V gene has CDR1 DFQATT and CDR2 SNEGSKA (reference sequence). In DNA, the CDR3 is TGCAGTGCTAGAGATCTCCAAAAACTGTTTTTT. Its translation: CSARDLQKLFF.

V gene TRBV4-2 combines with J gene TRBJ2-1; 7 nucleotides match TRBD1. J was trimmed by 6 bases and V by 1 base; bases with no gene match: 9. The CDR3 extends over 16 amino acids. CDR1 and CDR2 from the germline V gene are LGHNA and YNFKEQ. The CDR3 nucleotides are TGTGCCAGCAGCCAAGTTCCAGGGACAGTATCCAATGAGCAGTTCTTC. Amino acid sequence: CASSQVPGTVSNEQFF.

The chain recombines TRBV6-4 with TRBJ2-1; TRBD2 aligns across 14 bases. Germline V gene data show CDR1 as MRHNA and CDR2 as SNTAGT. This CDR3 region has 15 residues. V gave up 2 bases and J gave up 7 bases; unmatched junction bases: 1. The CDR3 sequence: CASSDGTSGGNEQFF. DNA for the CDR3: TGTGCCAGCAGTGACGGGACTAGCGGGGGAAATGAGCAGTTCTTC.

This rearrangement joins TRBV5-1 to TRBJ2-1, with 10 positions matching TRBD2. The germline V gene encodes CDR1 SGHRS and CDR2 YFSETQ. J gave up 1 base and V 3 bases, and 7 bases lay outside the gene matches. CDR3 length equals 17 residues. CDR3 in DNA: TGCGCCAGCAGCTCGACCATTAGCGGGGGGTCCTACAATGAGCAGTTCTTC. Translated: CASSSTISGGSYNEQFF. Combining the CDR3 with reference TRBV5-1 and TRBJ2-1 gives the whole variable domain KAGVTQTPRYLIKTRGQQVTLSCSPISGHRSVSWYQQTPGQGLQFLFEYFSETQRNKGNFPGRFSGRQFSNSRSEMNVSTLELGDSALYLCASSSTISGGSYNEQFFGPGTRLTVL.

The rearrangement uses TRBV6-1 and TRBJ2-7; the D is unclear. Germline CDR1 is MNHNS and CDR2 is SASEGT. Deletions cut 4 bases from V and 0 bases from J, with 7 bases between. This CDR3 has 13 amino acids. This CDR3 is CASSGAYSYEQYF. DNA for the CDR3: TGTGCCAGCAGTGGGGCTTACTCCTACGAGCAGTACTTC.

The rearrangement uses TRBV7-9 and TRBJ2-3, with D tentatively TRBD1 (6 bases). The CDR3 runs 15 residues. Germline lookup yields CDR1 SEHNR and CDR2 FQNEAQ (reference sequence). V lost 5 bases to trimming and J lost 6 bases, with 18 bases between them. DNA of the CDR3: TGTGCCAGCAGCGCCGAGGCGCAGGGGATCGATACGCAGTATTTT. It is translated as CASSAEAQGIDTQYF.

This chain connects TRBV10-1 to TRBJ2-5; tentative D call: TRBD1 (6 bases). The end of the DNA is better explained by TRBJ2-7, so the J call may be wrong. Germline V gene data show CDR1 as WNHNN and CDR2 as SYGVQD (reference sequence). The CDR3 is 14 amino acids. In DNA form, the CDR3 reads TGCGCCAGCCGTCCGGGACACCGAACCTACGAGCAGTACTTC. Amino acid sequence: CASRPGHRTYEQYF.

The V and J genes are TRBV10-3 and TRBJ2-2; 9 bases fit TRBD1. The V and J ends lost 5 bases and 5 bases, in that order; junction bases with no gene match: 3. The CDR3 is 14 residues long. Germline-derived CDR1 and CDR2 are ENHRY and SYGVKD. This chain's CDR3 is CAISPGTGTGELFF. The CDR3 DNA sequence: TGTGCCATCAGTCCCGGGACAGGGACCGGGGAGCTGTTTTTT.

The chain uses TRBV6-1 and TRBJ1-4; 9 nucleotides agree with TRBD1. CDR3 length equals 13 residues. The ends lost 10 bases at V and 8 bases at J; junction bases unmatched: 8. Germline V gene sequence: CDR1 MNHNS, CDR2 SASEGT. CDR3 DNA sequence: TGTGCCACCCGGGACAGGGTTGGGGAAAAACTGTTTTTT. It is translated as CATRDRVGEKLFF.

The rearrangement uses TRBV18 and TRBJ2-2, with TRBD2 as a possible D gene (5 bases). There are 14 residues in the CDR3. The V end was cut by 0 bases, the J end by 6 bases, with 8 bases between. CDR1 KGHSH and CDR2 LQKENI come from the germline V gene. The CDR3 sequence is CASSPPASPGELFF. CDR3 in DNA: TGTGCCAGCTCACCACCGGCTAGCCCCGGGGAGCTGTTTTTT. The entire variable domain, with the rest obtained from reference TRBV18 and TRBJ2-2, is as follows: NAGVMQNPRHLVRRRGQEARLRCSPMKGHSHVYWYRQLPEEGLKFMVYLQKENIIDESGMPKERFSAEFPKEGPSILRIQQVVRGDSAAYFCASSPPASPGELFFGEGSRLTVL.

DNA for the CDR3: TGTGCCAGCAGTTTAGCAGGGACTAATGAAAAACTGTTTTTT. It is translated as CASSLAGTNEKLFF. V and J are TRBV28 and TRBJ1-4, with D possibly TRBD1 on 5 matching bases. The ends were cut back, 2 bases at V and 2 bases at J, with 6 bases in the middle. The CDR3 has 14 amino acids. Germline V gene sequence: CDR1 MDHEN, CDR2 SYDVKM.

The chain combines TRBV6-1 with TRBJ1-2; the D is unclear. This CDR3 has 15 residues. V shed 8 bases and J shed 4 bases, with 20 bases lying between them. Germline V CDR1 and CDR2: MNHNS, SASEGT. The CDR3 sequence: CASAPLKDAGYGYTF. DNA for the CDR3: TGTGCCAGCGCCCCCTTAAAGGACGCGGGCTATGGCTACACCTTC.

The chain couples TRBV7-2 to TRBJ2-4, with D perhaps TRBD2 (5 bases). With 5 bases removed from V and 1 base from J, the gap between germline ends came to 9 bases. This CDR3 has 14 amino acids. Looked up from germline, CDR1 is SGHTA and CDR2 is FQGNSA. The DNA of the CDR3 is TGTGCCAGCAGCCCCGGGAATGCCAAAAACATTCAGTACTTC. Amino acid sequence: CASSPGNAKNIQYF.

V usage is TRBV4-3 and J usage is TRBJ2-7, with D unclear. V dropped 1 base and J dropped 0 bases, with 4 bases sitting between them. The CDR3 is 13 residues long. Germline V gene lookup returns CDR1 LGHNA and CDR2 YSLEER. CDR3 region: CASSQVLSYEQYF. CDR3 in DNA: TGCGCCAGCAGCCAAGTTCTCTCCTACGAGCAGTACTTC.

V and J are TRBV5-4 and TRBJ2-3, with 12 bases matching TRBD2. This CDR3 is built from 16 residues. The ends lost 4 bases at V and 5 bases at J; junction bases unmatched: 8. CDR1 SGHNT and CDR2 YYREEE come from the germline V gene (reference sequence). The DNA of the CDR3 is TGTGCCAGCAGCGTCCGACTAGCGGGGGCGCGAGATACGCAGTATTTT. Translated, it gives CASSVRLAGARDTQYF.

The chain combines TRBV10-1 with TRBJ1-2, with D possibly matching TRBD1 (5 bases). Germline V gene data show CDR1 as WNHNN and CDR2 as SYGVQD (reference sequence). This CDR3 is built from 13 residues. V lost 6 bases and J lost 8, with 16 bases in between. CDR3 residues: CASSSGRDRGYTF. The CDR3 coding sequence is TGCGCCAGCAGCTCGGGCAGGGATAGGGGCTACACCTTC.

The chain employs TRBV29-1 and TRBJ2-3; TRBD2 matches at 7 bases. From germline, CDR1 is SQVTM and CDR2 ANQGSEA. The CDR3 extends over 13 amino acids. With 7 bases clipped from V and 1 base from J, the junction kept 5 bases outside the gene matches. Here the CDR3 reads CSAERGGTDTQYF. The DNA for the CDR3 is TGCAGCGCCGAGCGGGGAGGCACAGATACGCAGTATTTT.

This chain joins TRBV7-2 and TRBJ1-5; the D gene is possibly TRBD1 (5 bases). The germline gives CDR1 SGHTA, CDR2 FQGNSA. Trimming took 2 bases from V and 3 from J, leaving 14 bases between them. The CDR3 runs 16 residues. The DNA of the CDR3 is TGTGCCAGCAGCTTATCGGGGACTAGGAACAATCAGCCCCAGCATTTT. Amino acids: CASSLSGTRNNQPQHF.

V usage is TRBV5-1 and J usage is TRBJ2-1, with 9 bases fitting TRBD2. Germline trimming cut 0 bases from V and 3 bases from J; bases unmatched to any gene: 1. The germline CDR1 and CDR2 sequences are SGHRS and YFSETQ. The CDR3 totals 15 residues. CDR3 in DNA: TGCGCCAGCAGCTTGGGACTAGCGGTCTACAATGAGCAGTTCTTC. It codes for CASSLGLAVYNEQFF.

The chain carries TRBV7-2 and TRBJ2-5; TRBD2 matches 14 bases. Germline CDR1 is SGHTA and CDR2 is FQGNSA. With 2 bases clipped from V and 5 bases from J, the junction kept 7 bases outside the gene matches. This CDR3 is built from 17 residues. The CDR3 sequence: CASSLWGTSGSWETQYF. CDR3 nucleotides: TGTGCCAGCAGCTTATGGGGGACTAGCGGGAGCTGGGAGACCCAGTACTTC.

The rearrangement joins TRBV27 to TRBJ2-4; 9 bases match TRBD2. Germline V lookup: CDR1 MNHEY, CDR2 SMNVEV (reference sequence). CDR3 length: 14 amino acids. J lost 8 bases, V lost 4 bases, and 6 bases had no gene match. The CDR3, as DNA: TGTGCCAGCAGTTCGCGGGGGGGGAGGGACATTCAGTACTTC. Amino acid sequence: CASSSRGGRDIQYF.

The CDR3 nucleotides are TGTGCCAGCAGCGAAGGGGCAGTCACAGATACGCAGTATTTT. This encodes CASSEGAVTDTQYF. This sequence joins TRBV11-3 and TRBJ2-3, with D tentatively TRBD1 (5 bases). This CDR3 spans 14 amino acids. Germline V gene lookup returns CDR1 SGHNT and CDR2 YENEEA. V lost 5 bases, J lost 2 bases, and 11 bases lay in between.

The chain has TRBV4-1 and TRBJ1-4; TRBD1 aligns across 7 bases. The germline gives CDR1 MGHRA, CDR2 YSYEKL. Trimming removed 3 bases from V and 0 bases from J; junction bases left unmatched: 7. This CDR3 is built from 17 residues. This CDR3 is CASSQRGTVSTNEKLFF. The CDR3, as DNA: TGCGCCAGCAGCCAGAGGGGGACAGTATCAACTAATGAAAAACTGTTTTTT.

V gene TRBV5-6 combines with J gene TRBJ1-5; D is ambiguous. This CDR3 has 13 amino acids. The ends were cut back, 0 bases at V and 9 bases at J, with 10 bases in the middle. CDR1 is SGHDT and CDR2 is YYEEEE in the germline V gene. As DNA, the CDR3 is TGTGCCAGCAGCTTGGGGCGCGGTGGGCCCCAGCATTTT. It specifies CASSLGRGGPQHF.

This clone was recorded once. The chain carries TRBV29-1 and TRBJ1-3; 8 bases agree with TRBD1. Unmatched junction bases numbered 5, after V lost 6 bases and J lost 4 bases. This CDR3 region has 13 residues. Germline CDR1 and CDR2: SQVTM and ANQGSEA. As DNA, the CDR3 is TGCAGCGTATACCGGGACAGGGGAAACACCATATATTTT. Translation: CSVYRDRGNTIYF. The variable domain in full, completed from reference TRBV29-1 and TRBJ1-3, reads SAVISQKPSRDICQRGTSLTIQCQVDSQVTMMFWYRQQPGQSLTLIATANQGSEATYESGFVIDKFPISRPNLTFSTLTVSNMSPEDSSIYLCSVYRDRGNTIYFGEGSWLTVV.